The sequence of this T cell receptor beta chain was determined in a study of cytomegalovirus exposure and HLA in healthy donors (dated by TCRdb to about 2017). Study-wide context: The 500 to 800 repertoires of the first cohort and the roughly 110 validation repertoires were produced on the same platform, according to a later analysis. The study was designed to test whether signatures of past pathogen exposure could be identified by cataloging public T cell receptors. In addition to the first cohort of roughly 700 subjects, a separate validation cohort of over 90 different subjects was used. To predict cytomegalovirus infection status, the study combined high-throughput TCR immunosequencing, statistical association of individual TCRs with disease status, and machine learning. The investigation overall reported the following: The authors suggested that the approach could potentially be generalized to other disease states and immunological phenotypes. In the study, around 150 TCR beta chains were listed as associated with cytomegalovirus. Of the cluster scores, 85% to 95% were above 0 in a later analysis, which found that TCRs clustered in the first cohort also tended to co-occur in the 120 or so validation repertoires. All 120 or so repertoires were used to score co-occurrence in the validation cohort in a later analysis, because that analysis had no HLA typing for the cohort. Three of the identified cytomegalovirus-associated TCR beta chains were confirmed in vitro to be specific for cytomegalovirus antigens. The classifier was reported to diagnose cytomegalovirus status with high specificity and sensitivity in both the original and validation cohorts. Most TCR sequences were observed very rarely across donors, whereas some public TCRs were present in many individuals.

Libraries were prepared through the immunoSEQ multiplex PCR assay. In the paper's pipeline: To diagnose cytomegalovirus status from the catalog of TCR beta chain sequences, a statistical classification framework was built. The table was pulled from immuneACCESS by TCRdb, which kept in-frame rearrangements only. Such tables lose some clones; where checked, under half of the loss comes from unresolved V genes, and the rest has no known cause. That table is the source of V, J and clone size, and D and trimming were worked out from the DNA. Counted in this sample were 70,000 to 75,000 clones; just under 95% of them appeared once. The ten largest clones capture 3.2% of the sample. The CDR3 has 16 amino acids, counting the end cysteine and phenylalanine. Just CDR3 DNA is preserved here, 48 bases in frame from base 1. The germline V gene sets CDR1 to SNHLY and CDR2 to FYNNEI. Trimming costs V 8 bases and J 2 bases, and their ends lie 19 bases apart.

As concerns this clone: Its antigen is currently not known. The sample holds no much larger clone one base away, and base qualities are not on file.

Separate from the approximately 730-subject first cohort, the validation cohort of roughly 130 subjects was the group to which the donors belonged. The sequence derives from a woman younger than 30 in good health and CMV-seropositive. The V and J genes are TRBV2 and TRBJ1-5; the D gene cannot be named for sure. The source material was PBMCs. In nucleotides, the sequence is TGTGCCAGCGACCCCGGGGAGGTCCGGGGCAATCAGCCCCAGCATTTT. Its protein product is CASDPGEVRGNQPQHF.